This passage covers 16 T cell receptor beta chains from one sample sequenced in a study of T cell changes during pregnancy in multiple sclerosis. Profiled with immunoSEQ multiplex PCR; TCRdb holds only in-frame clones, not every one. Here the sample spans more than 40,000 clones, roughly nine tenths being singletons. This specimen consisted of CD4+ T cells from peripheral blood mononuclear cells, obtained in the first trimester of pregnancy. All receptors come from a female donor with multiple sclerosis, enrolled in a pregnancy study.

CDR3 amino acids: CASSFAGTSSYNEQFF. The CDR3 nucleotides are TGTGCCAGCAGCTTTGCCGGGACTAGCTCCTACAATGAGCAGTTCTTC. This chain joins TRBV5-5 and TRBJ2-1; 8 bases are a match to TRBD2. Trimming took 2 bases from V and 0 from J; bases not matched to a gene: 4. Germline V gene sequence: CDR1 SGHKS, CDR2 YYEKEE (reference sequence). The CDR3 runs to 16 residues.

CDR3 protein: CASSSGTGGTEAFF. CDR3 DNA: TGTGCCAGTAGTTCCGGGACAGGGGGCACTGAAGCTTTCTTT. The chain links TRBV19 to TRBJ1-1; 11 bases agree with TRBD1. Germline assignment: CDR1 LNHDA and CDR2 SQIVND (reference sequence). V was clipped by 5 bases and J by 4 bases; unmatched bases: 3. CDR3 length equals 14 residues.

The chain uses TRBV30 and TRBJ1-3, with 7 bases that match TRBD1. The CDR3 runs to 14 residues. Germline V gene lookup returns CDR1 GTSNPN and CDR2 SVGIG (reference sequence). V gave up 3 bases and J gave up 2 bases; unmatched junction bases: 4. CDR3 in amino acids: CAWRTDRTGNTIYF. The CDR3 DNA reads TGTGCCTGGAGGACGGACAGGACTGGAAACACCATATATTTT. The full variable domain, rest sourced from reference TRBV30 and TRBJ1-3, is SQTIHQWPATLVQPVGSPLSLECTVEGTSNPNLYWYRQAAGRGLQLLFYSVGIGQISSEVPQNLSASRPQDRQFILSSKKLLLSDSGFYLCAWRTDRTGNTIYFGEGSWLTVV.

The chain combines TRBV9 with TRBJ2-3; 9 bases map to TRBD1. There are 16 residues in the CDR3. From germline, CDR1 is SGDLS and CDR2 YYNGEE. J gave up 2 bases and V 4 bases, and 8 bases lay outside the gene matches. CDR3 sequence: CASSRRGQGSTDTQYF. The CDR3 DNA sequence: TGTGCCAGCAGCCGCAGGGGACAGGGCTCCACAGATACGCAGTATTTT. The full variable domain, its missing parts supplied by reference TRBV9 and TRBJ2-3, is DSGVTQTPKHLITATGQRVTLRCSPRSGDLSVYWYQQSLDQGLQFLIQYYNGEERAKGNILERFSAQQFPDLHSELNLSSLELGDSALYFCASSRRGQGSTDTQYFGPGTRLTVL.

V gene TRBV19 combines with J gene TRBJ1-2, with a tentative D call TRBD1 (5 bases). V dropped 6 bases and J dropped 2 bases, with 22 bases sitting between them. The CDR3 length is 17 residues. The germline gives CDR1 LNHDA, CDR2 SQIVND (reference sequence). The CDR3 DNA is TGTGCCAGTAGGTTGGAGGGGTCGACAGCCCTAAACTATGGCTACACCTTC. It yields the protein CASRLEGSTALNYGYTF.

This clone was picked up one time. The rearrangement uses TRBV5-1 and TRBJ2-1; 9 nucleotides agree with TRBD2. The CDR3 length is 17 residues. V shed 3 bases, J shed 6 bases, and the junction held 13 bases outside the gene matches. In germline, CDR1 is SGHRS, CDR2 YFSETQ. The CDR3 sequence: CASSWPRGRLAVNEQFF. Here the CDR3 DNA reads TGCGCCAGCAGCTGGCCCCGAGGCCGACTAGCGGTCAATGAGCAGTTCTTC. Full variable domain (rest looked up from reference TRBV5-1 and TRBJ2-1): KAGVTQTPRYLIKTRGQQVTLSCSPISGHRSVSWYQQTPGQGLQFLFEYFSETQRNKGNFPGRFSGRQFSNSRSEMNVSTLELGDSALYLCASSWPRGRLAVNEQFFGPGTRLTVL.

V is TRBV5-6 and J is TRBJ1-1; D gene uncertain. The V end was cut by 2 bases, the J end by 7 bases, with 15 bases between. Germline assignment: CDR1 SGHDT and CDR2 YYEEEE. The CDR3 contains 14 residues. CDR3: CASSFPPLRGEAFF. The CDR3, as DNA: TGTGCCAGCAGCTTTCCTCCATTACGGGGTGAAGCTTTCTTT.

The genes are TRBV7-2 and TRBJ2-7, with TRBD2 matching over 12 bases. Trimming cost V 5 bases and J 3 bases; bases outside gene matches: 8. The CDR3 totals 16 residues. The V gene's germline CDR1 is SGHTA and CDR2 FQGNSA. CDR3 DNA: TGTGCCAGCAGCCTCCTAGCGGGAGGGCCAGGCTACGAGCAGTACTTC. Its translation is CASSLLAGGPGYEQYF.

The genes are TRBV7-3 and TRBJ2-1; TRBD2 agrees at 12 bases. The germline CDR1 and CDR2 sequences are SGHTA and FQGTGA. Trimming cost V 5 bases and J 6 bases; bases outside gene matches: 5. This CDR3 region has 15 residues. CDR3 sequence: CASSPGLAGLNEQFF. The CDR3 DNA sequence: TGTGCCAGCAGCCCCGGACTAGCGGGACTCAATGAGCAGTTCTTC.

The gene calls are TRBV6-5 and TRBJ2-3; 9 bases fit TRBD2. V dropped 4 bases and J dropped 4; count of bases not matched to a gene: 6. Germline loops: CDR1 MNHEY, CDR2 SVGAGI. This CDR3 is 15 amino acids long. The CDR3 DNA is TGTGCCAGCAGTTCCCAGGGACTAGCATCAGATACGCAGTATTTT. The encoded protein is CASSSQGLASDTQYF.

This clone has just one count. J is TRBJ2-2 and V is TRBV10-3; TRBD1 agrees at 9 bases. Germline assignment: CDR1 ENHRY and CDR2 SYGVKD. The CDR3 has 15 amino acids. J was trimmed by 3 bases and V by 3 bases; bases with no gene match: 2. The CDR3, as DNA: TGTGCCATCAGTGAAACAGGGGGCGACACCGGGGAGCTGTTTTTT. Translated, it gives CAISETGGDTGELFF.

The chain joins TRBV4-3 to TRBJ2-6; TRBD1 might be the D (5 bases). Germline CDR1 and CDR2: LGHNA and YSLEER. The CDR3 loop spans 16 amino acids. Between the trimmed V and J ends, which lost 1 base and 1 base, there was a span of 8 bases. The CDR3: CASSQVTGSGANVLTF. The CDR3 DNA reads as TGCGCCAGCAGCCAAGTAACAGGTTCTGGGGCCAACGTCCTGACTTTC.

The table lists this clone with a count of one. The chain joins TRBV11-2 to TRBJ2-4; possible D gene TRBD2, 8 bases. Trimming took 5 bases from V and 2 from J, leaving 19 bases between them. Germline V gene lookup returns CDR1 SGHAT and CDR2 FQNNGV. The CDR3 is made up of 17 amino acids. In DNA form, the CDR3 reads TGTGCCAGCAGCCGGGGGGGCCTACAGGGGACCAAAAACATTCAGTACTTC. Amino acids: CASSRGGLQGTKNIQYF.

This sequence joins TRBV11-3 and TRBJ1-1, with D tentatively TRBD1 (6 bases). This CDR3 has 14 amino acids. Germline V lookup: CDR1 SGHNT, CDR2 YENEEA. Trimming shortened V by 7 bases and J by 0 bases, and 12 bases separated the two germline ends. DNA of the CDR3: TGTGCCAGCACTTCCAGGGGTGTGAACACTGAAGCTTTCTTT. Translation gives CASTSRGVNTEAFF.

The V gene is TRBV4-1, the J gene TRBJ2-7, with TRBD2 identical over 11 bases. Trimming at V came to 3 bases and at J to 7 bases, leaving 11 bases not matched to a gene. The V gene's germline CDR1 is MGHRA and CDR2 YSYEKL. The CDR3 spans 16 residues. The CDR3, as DNA: TGCGCCAGCAGCCACTTACTAGCGGGAGTATCTCGAGAGCAGTACTTC. Translated, it gives CASSHLLAGVSREQYF.

This sequence joins TRBV7-6 and TRBJ1-1, with D unclear. Deletions cut 1 base from V and 8 bases from J, with 14 bases between. Germline CDR1 SGHVS, CDR2 FNYEAQ. This CDR3 is 14 amino acids long. Here the CDR3 reads CASSLVGSGSEAFF. The DNA for the CDR3 is TGTGCCAGCAGCTTAGTTGGGAGCGGAAGCGAAGCTTTCTTT.